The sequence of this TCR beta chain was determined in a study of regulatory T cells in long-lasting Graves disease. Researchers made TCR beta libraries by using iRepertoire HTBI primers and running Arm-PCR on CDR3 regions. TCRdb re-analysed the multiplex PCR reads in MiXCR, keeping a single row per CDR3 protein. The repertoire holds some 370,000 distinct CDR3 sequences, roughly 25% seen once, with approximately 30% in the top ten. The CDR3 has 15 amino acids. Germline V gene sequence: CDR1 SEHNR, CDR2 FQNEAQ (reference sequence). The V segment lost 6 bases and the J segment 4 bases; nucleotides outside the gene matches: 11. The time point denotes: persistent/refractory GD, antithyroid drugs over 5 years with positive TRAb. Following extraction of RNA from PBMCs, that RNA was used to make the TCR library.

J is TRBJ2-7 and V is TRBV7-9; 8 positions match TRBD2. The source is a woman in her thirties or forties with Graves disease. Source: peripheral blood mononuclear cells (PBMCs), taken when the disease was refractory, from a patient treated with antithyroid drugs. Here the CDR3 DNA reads TGTGCCAGCAGTTTTAGCGGGATAGGACCATACGAGCAGTACTTC. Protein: CASSFSGIGPYEQYF.